This passage covers 6 T cell receptor beta chains from one sample sequenced in a study of blood T cell repertoires in COVID-19. Only in-frame clones appear in the TCRdb table, and some are missing; sequencing was by immunoSEQ multiplex PCR. The top ten clones hold 3.3% of a sample with approximately 260,000 clones, 75% to 90% of them seen once. The sequencing sample was made of PBMCs or T cells enriched from blood (not recorded which). Receptors were obtained from a woman between 40 and 55 years old with acute COVID-19.

The rearrangement joins TRBV7-9 to TRBJ2-3; weak D call: TRBD1 (5 bases). Germline loops: CDR1 SEHNR, CDR2 FQNEAQ (reference sequence). V shed 5 bases and J shed 9 bases, with 12 bases lying between them. CDR3 length: 12 amino acids. CDR3: CASSEARTTQYF. The CDR3 DNA is TGTGCCAGCAGCGAGGCGCGGACAACGCAGTATTTT.

The chain has TRBV4-1 and TRBJ2-1; TRBD1 aligns across 7 bases. V lost 0 bases to trimming and J lost 8 bases; unmatched junction nucleotides: 10. Germline values: CDR1 MGHRA, CDR2 YSYEKL. There are 16 residues in the CDR3. The CDR3 DNA follows: TGCGCCAGCAGCCAAGACGACAGGGTTGGCCTCGATGAGCAGTTCTTC. The encoded protein is CASSQDDRVGLDEQFF.

V gene TRBV3-1 (or the pseudogene TRBV3-2) combines with J gene TRBJ2-3; D possibly corresponds to TRBD2 (5 bases). From germline, CDR1 is LGHDT and CDR2 YNNKEL (reference sequence). Deletions cut 1 base from V and 6 bases from J, with 11 bases between. This CDR3 is 14 amino acids long. The CDR3 region has the DNA TGTGCCAGCAGCCAAGCTACGGGAAGGGATACGCAGTATTTT. This codes for CASSQATGRDTQYF.

The chain combines TRBV29-1 with TRBJ2-1; 7 nucleotides match TRBD1. Losses at the gene ends were 4 bases for V and 8 bases for J; bases not matched to a gene: 11. Per the germline V gene, CDR1 is SQVTM and CDR2 is ANQGSEA. This CDR3 is 14 amino acids long. The CDR3 sequence is CSVARDSSIDEQFF. The CDR3 coding sequence is TGCAGCGTTGCCCGGGACAGCAGTATCGATGAGCAGTTCTTC.

This clone was seen just once. V gene TRBV6-5 combines with J gene TRBJ1-3; the match to TRBD1 covers 11 bases. V shed 8 bases, J shed 8 bases, and the junction held 8 bases outside the gene matches. The germline V gene has CDR1 MNHEY and CDR2 SVGAGI. This CDR3 comprises 14 residues. Here the CDR3 reads CASWDRGLVDTIYF. CDR3 in DNA: TGTGCCAGCTGGGACAGGGGGTTGGTCGACACCATATATTTT.

As concerns this clone: The identical CDR3 is also encoded by other nucleotide sequences in the sample. The chain is built from TRBV29-1 and TRBJ1-4; 10 bases are shared with TRBD1. Trimming at V came to 6 bases and at J to 7 bases, leaving 5 bases not matched to a gene. This CDR3 region has 13 residues. The germline V gene has CDR1 SQVTM and CDR2 ANQGSEA. Here the CDR3 DNA reads TGCAGCGTCGGCCGGGACAGGGGTGAAAAACTGTTTTTT. Protein product: CSVGRDRGEKLFF. The full variable domain, its missing parts supplied by reference TRBV29-1 and TRBJ1-4, is SAVISQKPSRDICQRGTSLTIQCQVDSQVTMMFWYRQQPGQSLTLIATANQGSEATYESGFVIDKFPISRPNLTFSTLTVSNMSPEDSSIYLCSVGRDRGEKLFFGSGTQLSVL.